These T cell receptor beta chains were read from a single sample in a study of neoadjuvant anti-PD-1 for oral cavity cancer. Repertoires were generated with immunoSEQ multiplex PCR, while TCRdb's copy carries only in-frame clones and drops some. The top ten clones hold around 3.1% of a sample with 84,000 or so clones, 84% of them seen once. The sequences come from PBMCs, collected before nivolumab (anti-PD-1) treatment. The source is a person aged 35-79 years with oral cavity squamous cell carcinoma. Each CDR3 is given with its conserved first and last residue. Fields, in order: CDR3 protein, CDR3 DNA, V gene, clone size, D gene, J gene. The D gene is left open where the match is weak. Clone size is shown for a subset of rows, as once, few, many or a class of expanded clone.

CDR3aa: CASSPDRRGQAFF
CDR3nt: TGTGCCAGCAGCCCGGACAGGCGGGGCCAAGCTTTCTTT
v_gene: TRBV6-5
abundance: .
d_gene: TRBD1
j_gene: TRBJ1-1

CDR3aa: CASSLLNQPQHF
CDR3nt: TGTGCCAGCAGTTTATTGAATCAGCCCCAGCATTTT
v_gene: TRBV28
abundance: .
d_gene: .
j_gene: TRBJ1-5

CDR3aa: CASSLVSRGYTDTQYF
CDR3nt: TGTGCCAGCAGCTTAGTCTCCCGGGGATACACAGATACGCAGTATTTT
v_gene: TRBV11-2
abundance: .
d_gene: .
j_gene: TRBJ2-3

CDR3aa: CASMGQPNTEAFF
CDR3nt: TGTGCCAGTATGGGGCAGCCGAACACTGAAGCTTTCTTT
v_gene: TRBV19
abundance: .
d_gene: .
j_gene: TRBJ1-1

CDR3aa: CASSFGVWQASTDTQYF
CDR3nt: TGTGCCAGCAGCTTTGGTGTATGGCAGGCCTCCACAGATACGCAGTATTTT
v_gene: TRBV5-8
abundance: .
d_gene: .
j_gene: TRBJ2-3

CDR3aa: CARSFRPYSNQPQHF
CDR3nt: TGTGCCAGAAGCTTCCGCCCATATAGCAATCAGCCCCAGCATTTT
v_gene: TRBV5-3
abundance: .
d_gene: .
j_gene: TRBJ1-5

CDR3aa: CASSALTGTSGRTGELFF
CDR3nt: TGTGCCAGCAGCGCCCTCACCGGGACTAGCGGGAGGACCGGGGAGCTGTTTTTT
v_gene: TRBV9
abundance: few
d_gene: TRBD2
j_gene: TRBJ2-2

CDR3aa: CASSQQGARVGYTF
CDR3nt: TGCGCCAGCAGTCAACAGGGGGCGCGTGTTGGCTACACCTTC
v_gene: TRBV4-1
abundance: .
d_gene: TRBD1
j_gene: TRBJ1-2

CDR3aa: CATKDRVETQYF
CDR3nt: TGTGCCACCAAGGACAGGGTAGAGACCCAGTACTTC
v_gene: TRBV19
abundance: .
d_gene: TRBD1
j_gene: TRBJ2-5

CDR3aa: CAWSVQESQKLFF
CDR3nt: TGTGCCTGGAGTGTACAGGAATCTCAAAAACTGTTTTTT
v_gene: TRBV30
abundance: few
d_gene: .
j_gene: TRBJ1-4

CDR3aa: CASSLGQGYIGELFF
CDR3nt: TGTGCCAGCAGTTTGGGACAGGGGTATATCGGGGAGCTGTTTTTT
v_gene: TRBV28
abundance: .
d_gene: TRBD1
j_gene: TRBJ2-2

CDR3aa: CASRRDLGYGYTF
CDR3nt: TGTGCCAGTAGGAGGGATTTAGGCTATGGCTACACCTTC
v_gene: TRBV19
abundance: .
d_gene: .
j_gene: TRBJ1-2

CDR3aa: CASSLATEQFF
CDR3nt: TGTGCCAGCAGCTTAGCCACGGAGCAGTTCTTC
v_gene: TRBV7-8
abundance: .
d_gene: .
j_gene: TRBJ2-1

CDR3aa: CASSPLAGGSGTGELFF
CDR3nt: TGTGCCAGCAGCCCCCTGGCGGGAGGGAGCGGTACCGGGGAGCTGTTTTTT
v_gene: TRBV9
abundance: .
d_gene: TRBD2
j_gene: TRBJ2-2

CDR3aa: CASTWDSYGYTF
CDR3nt: TGTGCCAGCACCTGGGACAGCTATGGCTACACCTTC
v_gene: TRBV7-9
abundance: .
d_gene: TRBD1
j_gene: TRBJ1-2

CDR3aa: CASSVLAIDTGELFF
CDR3nt: TGTGCCAGTAGTGTGTTGGCGATCGACACCGGGGAGCTGTTTTTT
v_gene: TRBV19
abundance: .
d_gene: .
j_gene: TRBJ2-2

CDR3aa: CASRRGNTEAFF
CDR3nt: TGTGCCAGCAGACGAGGAAACACTGAAGCTTTCTTT
v_gene: TRBV25-1
abundance: .
d_gene: .
j_gene: TRBJ1-1